The next 7 T cell receptor beta chains were all read from a single sample in a study of blood T cell repertoires in COVID-19. Assay used: immunoSEQ multiplex PCR; TCRdb lists only in-frame clones, some missing. The table has a few hundred thousand clones, just over 85% seen once; the top ten hold around 1.7%. Source material: PBMCs or T cells enriched from blood (not recorded which). Receptors were obtained from a man aged 35 to 55 who had recovered from COVID-19.

This chain connects TRBV11-2 to TRBJ2-5; 8 bases map to TRBD1. The CDR3 consists of 15 residues. Germline CDR1 SGHAT, CDR2 FQNNGV. V was pared by 5 bases and J by 1 base, with 6 bases of the junction left unmatched. DNA for the CDR3: TGTGCCAGCAGCCCCGCGACAGGGGTCCAAGAGACCCAGTACTTC. Amino acid sequence: CASSPATGVQETQYF.

The chain joins TRBV6-2 or TRBV6-3 to TRBJ2-7; 8 positions match TRBD1. CDR3 size: 16 residues. Trimming removed 4 bases from V and 0 bases from J; junction bases left unmatched: 8. The V gene's germline CDR1 is MNHEY and CDR2 SVGEGT. The CDR3 is CASSSSNRGASYEQYF. In nucleotides, the CDR3 is TGTGCCAGCAGTTCCAGCAACAGGGGGGCCTCCTACGAGCAGTACTTC.

V usage is TRBV28 and J usage is TRBJ2-1; D perhaps matches TRBD1 (6 bases). This CDR3 is 16 amino acids long. The germline V gene has CDR1 MDHEN and CDR2 SYDVKM. V lost 5 bases to trimming and J lost 5 bases, with 19 bases between them. CDR3 sequence: CASSPGEGHRDNEQFF. CDR3 bases: TGTGCCAGCAGTCCCGGTGAAGGCCACAGGGACAATGAGCAGTTCTTC.

The chain is built from TRBV7-2 and TRBJ1-1; D is unresolved. CDR3 length: 14 residues. Per the germline V gene, CDR1 is SGHTA and CDR2 is FQGNSA. V was trimmed by 4 bases and J by 4 bases, leaving 13 bases between them. The CDR3 region is CASSWRDLGTEAFF. The CDR3, as DNA: TGTGCCAGCAGCTGGAGGGATCTCGGCACTGAAGCTTTCTTT.

CDR3 in amino acids: CASSRDRTFNQPQHF. Written as DNA, the CDR3 is TGTGCCAGCAGTCGGGACAGGACTTTCAATCAGCCCCAGCATTTT. The gene calls are TRBV28 and TRBJ1-5; 8 nucleotides line up with TRBD1. Trimming removed 5 bases from V and 3 bases from J; junction bases left unmatched: 6. Germline CDR1 is MDHEN and CDR2 is SYDVKM. This CDR3 spans 15 amino acids.

This chain uses TRBV2 with TRBJ1-2; the match to TRBD1 covers 8 bases. This CDR3 is 14 amino acids long. The V segment lost 7 bases and the J segment 4 bases; nucleotides outside the gene matches: 8. The germline CDR1 and CDR2 sequences are SNHLY and FYNNEI. The CDR3 bases are TGTGCCAGCACTGTCGGGACAGGTCTCTATGGCTACACCTTC. It encodes CASTVGTGLYGYTF. Full variable domain (rest looked up from reference TRBV2 and TRBJ1-2): EPEVTQTPSHQVTQMGQEVILRCVPISNHLYFYWYRQILGQKVEFLVSFYNNEISEKSEIFDDQFSVERPDGSNFTLKIRSTKLEDSAMYFCASTVGTGLYGYTFGSGTRLTVV.

The genes are TRBV6-1 and TRBJ2-4; D uncertain. CDR1 MNHNS and CDR2 SASEGT come from the germline V gene. The CDR3 extends over 13 amino acids. V lost 0 bases and J 13 bases, leaving 13 bases between the germline ends. The CDR3 here is CASSEAGQMLQYF. The CDR3 coding sequence is TGTGCCAGCAGTGAAGCTGGCCAAATGTTGCAGTACTTC.